Below, 8 T cell receptor beta chains from the same sample are listed, as sequenced in a study of T cells after yellow fever vaccination. TCRdb itself ran the 5' RACE reads through MiXCR, one entry per CDR3 protein. Among 620,000 or so distinct CDR3 sequences listed, about 12% were seen once. Sequenced here: PBMCs, sampled on the day of the yellow fever booster vaccination. The receptors stem from a man aged 25-45 years who received the YFV17D yellow fever vaccine.

This clonotype has just a few counts. The genes are TRBV29-1 and TRBJ2-3; D may be TRBD1 (5 bases). CDR3 size: 14 residues. With 7 bases removed from V and 0 bases from J, the gap between germline ends came to 14 bases. CDR1 and CDR2 from the germline V gene are SQVTM and ANQGSEA. CDR3 nucleotides: TGCAGCGCCCCGAGTCCAGGGAGCACAGATACGCAGTATTTT. Protein: CSAPSPGSTDTQYF.

This clonotype was observed a few times. This chain joins TRBV20-1 and TRBJ2-2, with TRBD1 as a possible D gene (5 bases). V shed 0 bases and J shed 6 bases, with 11 bases lying between them. CDR3 length: 14 amino acids. Germline CDR1 DFQATT, CDR2 SNEGSKA (reference sequence). The CDR3 loop reads CSARESQGAGELFF. In DNA, the CDR3 is TGCAGTGCTAGAGAGAGTCAGGGCGCCGGGGAGCTGTTTTTT.

Ten or more counts support this clonotype. V is TRBV18 and J is TRBJ2-4, with D hard to call. V was clipped by 3 bases and J by 0 bases, with 9 bases between them. The CDR3 is 15 residues long. The germline CDR1 and CDR2 sequences are KGHSH and LQKENI. This chain's CDR3 is CASSPDLAAKNIQYF. DNA of the CDR3: TGTGCCAGCTCACCGGACCTTGCAGCCAAAAACATTCAGTACTTC.

This clonotype was counted a few times. This rearrangement joins TRBV7-2 to TRBJ2-1; possible D gene TRBD2, 7 bases. CDR1 is SGHTA and CDR2 is FQGNSA in the germline V gene. Between the trimmed V and J ends, which lost 2 bases and 3 bases, there was a span of 11 bases. The CDR3 consists of 15 residues. The CDR3 sequence is CASSLRGAIYNEQFF. CDR3 nucleotide sequence: TGTGCCAGCAGCTTACGGGGGGCGATCTACAATGAGCAGTTCTTC.

This clonotype has more than one count but fewer than ten. V gene TRBV6-2 or TRBV6-3 combines with J gene TRBJ2-2, with TRBD2 matching 9 bases. CDR1 and CDR2 from the germline V gene are MNHEY and SVGEGT. The J segment lost 6 bases and the V segment lost 6 bases, leaving 2 bases of the junction unmatched. The CDR3 runs 13 residues. The CDR3 protein is CASSRLAAGELFF. Here the CDR3 DNA reads TGTGCCAGCAGCCGACTAGCGGCCGGGGAGCTGTTTTTT.

This clonotype came up many times. This rearrangement joins TRBV6-5 to TRBJ1-2; TRBD1 agrees at 10 bases. From germline, CDR1 is MNHEY and CDR2 SVGAGI. The CDR3 covers 15 residues. J gave up 2 bases and V 2 bases, and 2 bases lay outside the gene matches. In DNA, the CDR3 is TGTGCCAGCAGTTACGACAGGGGGCTAAACTATGGCTACACCTTC. Its protein is CASSYDRGLNYGYTF.

The chain uses TRBV20-1 and TRBJ2-3; D possibly corresponds to TRBD2 (6 bases). Germline V gene lookup returns CDR1 DFQATT and CDR2 SNEGSKA (reference sequence). The CDR3 totals 15 residues. The V end lost 6 bases, the J end lost 3 bases, and 19 bases lay between the germline ends. The CDR3 nucleotides read TGCAGTGCCCTGGGGCTAGCGAAGCTGACAGATACGCAGTATTTT. Translated: CSALGLAKLTDTQYF.

The rearrangement links TRBV12-3 or TRBV12-4 to TRBJ1-1, with D unresolved. This CDR3 is 12 amino acids long. Trimming shortened V by 0 bases and J by 8 bases, and 7 bases separated the two germline ends. CDR3 in DNA: TGTGCCAGCAGTTTAGCTGTGTCGGAAGCTTTCTTT. Amino acids: CASSLAVSEAFF.